The 19 T cell receptor beta chains given below trace back to one sample, sequenced in a study of T-cell reconstitution after alpha-beta-depleted transplantation in children. The authors prepared the TCRbeta library with unique molecular identifiers. TCRdb re-analysed the PCR reads in MiXCR, keeping a single row per CDR3 protein. The sample holds 500,000 to 600,000 distinct CDR3 sequences, roughly 27% seen once. The material sequenced was PBMCs, taken before TCRalphabeta/CD19-depleted stem cell transplant. The receptors here all came from a boy in the first two years of life with Wiskott-Aldrich syndrome, due to receive a stem cell transplant.

This sequence joins TRBV7-9 and TRBJ2-3, with no clear D. Trimming removed 3 bases at V and 5 bases at J, with 6 bases between. This CDR3 has 12 amino acids. CDR1 is SEHNR and CDR2 is FQNEAQ in the germline V gene (reference sequence). CDR3 bases: TGTGCCAGCAGCTTTTTCTTAGATACGCAGTATTTT. It is translated as CASSFFLDTQYF.

This clonotype was observed once. The chain links TRBV18 to TRBJ2-5, with unresolved D. V was trimmed by 1 base and J by 0 bases, leaving 6 bases between them. This CDR3 comprises 14 residues. The germline CDR1 and CDR2 sequences are KGHSH and LQKENI. Here the CDR3 reads CASSPRTDQETQYF. The CDR3 DNA reads TGTGCCAGCTCACCACGGACGGACCAAGAGACCCAGTACTTC. Full variable domain (missing parts from reference TRBV18 and TRBJ2-5): NAGVMQNPRHLVRRRGQEARLRCSPMKGHSHVYWYRQLPEEGLKFMVYLQKENIIDESGMPKERFSAEFPKEGPSILRIQQVVRGDSAAYFCASSPRTDQETQYFGPGTRLLVL.

The gene calls are TRBV12-3 or TRBV12-4 and TRBJ2-7; 8 bases are a match to TRBD1. The V gene end was trimmed by 8 bases and the J gene end by 2 bases; junction bases not matched to a gene: 14. The CDR3 totals 16 residues. The CDR3 nucleotides read TGTGCCAGCTTCCTCTACGCTGGACAGGGCCCCTACGAGCAGTACTTC. This gives the protein CASFLYAGQGPYEQYF.

The gene calls are TRBV6-1 and TRBJ2-5, with D possibly being TRBD2 (7 bases). V was pared by 7 bases and J by 5 bases, with 17 bases between. Germline CDR1 MNHNS, CDR2 SASEGT. The CDR3 contains 14 residues. Written as DNA, the CDR3 is TGTGCCAGCACCCTAGGGACGGGGGGCGAGACCCAGTACTTC. Encoded protein: CASTLGTGGETQYF.

This clonotype has more than one count but fewer than ten. This sequence joins TRBV28 and TRBJ1-5; tentative D call: TRBD1 (6 bases). With 3 bases removed from V and 5 bases from J, the gap between germline ends came to 11 bases. CDR1 is MDHEN, CDR2 SYDVKM, per germline. The CDR3 totals 14 residues. DNA of the CDR3: TGTGCCAGCAGTTTTGGCAGGGGCCATCAGCCCCAGCATTTT. As protein: CASSFGRGHQPQHF.

The CDR3 loop reads CSATHSAGPDTQYF. The CDR3, as DNA: TGCAGTGCTACACACAGCGCGGGCCCAGATACGCAGTATTTT. This chain joins TRBV20-1 and TRBJ2-3, with D perhaps matching TRBD2 (5 bases). The CDR3 runs to 14 residues. CDR1 is DFQATT and CDR2 is SNEGSKA in the germline V gene (reference sequence). V was shortened by 4 bases and J by 4 bases, with 15 bases between the two germline ends.

This clonotype was observed a handful of times. The rearrangement links TRBV4-2 to TRBJ1-5; D remains ambiguous. This CDR3 is 14 amino acids long. V was pared by 2 bases and J by 0 bases, with 5 bases between. Germline V gives CDR1 LGHNA, CDR2 YNFKEQ. The CDR3 nucleotides read TGTGCCAGCAGCCAAACAATTAGCAATCAGCCCCAGCATTTT. It is translated as CASSQTISNQPQHF.

CDR3 protein: CASSYSVRETDTQYF. CDR3 nucleotides: TGTGCCAGCAGTTACTCGGTCCGGGAGACAGATACGCAGTATTTT. V gene TRBV6-5 combines with J gene TRBJ2-3; maybe TRBD2 (6 bases). The germline gives CDR1 MNHEY, CDR2 SVGAGI. The germline V and J ends were trimmed by 0 bases and 3 bases, with 10 bases remaining between them. CDR3 size: 15 residues.

This clonotype occurred a few times. The V gene is TRBV12-3 or TRBV12-4, the J gene TRBJ2-1; TRBD2 aligns across 7 bases. The CDR3 consists of 16 residues. Trimming cost V 1 base and J 6 bases; bases outside gene matches: 9. The CDR3 DNA sequence: TGTGCCAGCAGTTTAGATCACCGACTAGCCCTCAATGAGCAGTTCTTC. Translating it yields CASSLDHRLALNEQFF.

This clonotype turned up a few times. The rearrangement joins TRBV30 to TRBJ1-1, with unresolved D. The germline gives CDR1 GTSNPN, CDR2 SVGIG (reference sequence). This CDR3 is 12 amino acids long. The V end lost 0 bases, the J end lost 5 bases, and 7 bases lay between the germline ends. CDR3 protein: CAWSVRATEAFF. DNA of the CDR3: TGTGCCTGGAGTGTACGGGCAACTGAAGCTTTCTTT.

This rearrangement joins TRBV6-1 to TRBJ1-1, with D perhaps TRBD1 (5 bases). Germline values: CDR1 MNHNS, CDR2 SASEGT. Deletions cut 6 bases from V and 7 bases from J, with 15 bases between. The CDR3 contains 13 residues. The CDR3: CASSPMGRLEAFF. For the CDR3, the DNA is TGTGCCAGCAGCCCGATGGGGCGTCTTGAAGCTTTCTTT.

V and J are TRBV6-4 and TRBJ2-1; D may be TRBD2 (5 bases). The germline V gene encodes CDR1 MRHNA and CDR2 SNTAGT. The CDR3 totals 15 residues. Trimming shortened V by 3 bases and J by 0 bases, and 9 bases separated the two germline ends. This CDR3 reads CASSDGRHSYNEQFF. CDR3 DNA: TGTGCCAGCAGTGATGGGAGACACTCCTACAATGAGCAGTTCTTC.

The rearrangement uses TRBV18 and TRBJ1-6, with unresolved D. The CDR3 has 13 amino acids. Germline V CDR1 and CDR2: KGHSH, LQKENI. The V and J ends lost 2 bases and 10 bases respectively, with 9 bases between them. The CDR3 DNA sequence: TGTGCCAGCTCACCATTCCCGGGATCACCCCTCCACTTT. As protein: CASSPFPGSPLHF.

V and J are TRBV6-1 and TRBJ2-1, with D hard to call. This CDR3 has 11 residues. Germline lookup yields CDR1 MNHNS and CDR2 SASEGT. Trimming cost V 8 bases and J 9 bases, with 11 bases left between them. The CDR3 region is CASRRIGEQFF. The CDR3 DNA reads TGTGCCAGCCGCCGGATCGGTGAGCAGTTCTTC.

This clonotype was picked up a small number of times. The chain links TRBV9 to TRBJ2-1; 12 bases agree with TRBD1. In germline, CDR1 is SGDLS, CDR2 YYNGEE. The CDR3 has 20 amino acids. V shed 0 bases and J 10 bases; nucleotides not matched to a gene: 20. The CDR3 sequence: CASSVALGGYGTGGAGEQFF. DNA for the CDR3: TGTGCCAGCAGCGTAGCGTTGGGGGGATACGGGACAGGGGGCGCAGGGGAGCAGTTCTTC.

This clonotype was seen a handful of times. The chain combines TRBV10-2 with TRBJ2-1, with a weak D call TRBD2 (5 bases). There are 15 residues in the CDR3. V shed 4 bases and J shed 4 bases, with 14 bases lying between them. CDR1 and CDR2 (germline): WSHSY, SAAADI. The CDR3 DNA reads as TGCGCCAGCAGTGGATCTTCTAGCCTATACAATGAGCAGTTCTTC. Translation gives CASSGSSSLYNEQFF.

The V call is TRBV28, the J call TRBJ1-4, with D tentatively TRBD1 (5 bases). Trimming removed 1 base at V and 4 bases at J, with 10 bases between. The germline V gene encodes CDR1 MDHEN and CDR2 SYDVKM. The CDR3 runs to 15 residues. Written as DNA, the CDR3 is TGTGCCAGCAGTTTATTGGGGGGAAGTAATGAAAAACTGTTTTTT. Its translation is CASSLLGGSNEKLFF. Drawing the rest from reference TRBV28 and TRBJ1-4, the complete variable domain is DVKVTQSSRYLVKRTGEKVFLECVQDMDHENMFWYRQDPGLGLRLIYFSYDVKMKEKGDIPEGYSVSREKKERFSLILESASTNQTSMYLCASSLLGGSNEKLFFGSGTQLSVL.

The rearrangement links TRBV7-8 to TRBJ2-2, with D perhaps matching TRBD1 or TRBD2 (5 bases each). Germline values: CDR1 SGHVS, CDR2 FQNEAQ. V lost 5 bases, J lost 0 bases, and 7 bases lay in between. The CDR3 has 14 residues. CDR3 in amino acids: CASSTGPNTGELFF. CDR3 sequence (DNA): TGTGCCAGCAGCACGGGACCGAACACCGGGGAGCTGTTTTTT.

The chain employs TRBV18 and TRBJ1-2; TRBD1 might be the D (5 bases). From germline, CDR1 is KGHSH and CDR2 LQKENI. V lost 2 bases, J lost 2 bases, and 12 bases lay in between. This CDR3 has 15 amino acids. CDR3 DNA sequence: TGTGCCAGCTCACCATCGGGACGGGAGAACTATGGCTACACCTTC. This encodes CASSPSGRENYGYTF.